These 6 T cell receptor beta chains were sequenced from one sample in a study of graft-versus-host responses after intestinal transplantation. The assay was immunoSEQ multiplex PCR, and TCRdb's table has in-frame clones only and misses some. The sample lists under 25,000 clones, roughly 86% occurring once. The sample was PBMCs, taken more than 220 days after intestinal transplant. The receptors originated from a human patient who received an intestinal transplant, so some T cells may come from the graft donor.

The rearrangement joins TRBV4-2 to TRBJ2-2; TRBD1 is a possible D gene (6 bases). The CDR3 length is 17 residues. Germline-derived CDR1 and CDR2 are LGHNA and YNFKEQ. Trimming removed 4 bases at V and 3 bases at J, with 18 bases between. The chain's CDR3 is CASSPAGGERYTGELFF. CDR3 DNA sequence: TGTGCCAGCAGCCCGGCTGGGGGCGAAAGATACACCGGGGAGCTGTTTTTT.

V and J are TRBV19 and TRBJ1-6, with 9 bases fitting TRBD1. The junction had 5 bases not matched to a gene; V was cut back by 5 bases and J by 9 bases. The germline CDR1 and CDR2 sequences are LNHDA and SQIVND (reference sequence). This CDR3 comprises 14 residues. The CDR3 reads CASSGGTGTSPLHF. CDR3 sequence (DNA): TGTGCCAGTAGTGGCGGGACAGGGACTTCACCCCTCCACTTT.

This chain links TRBV6-4 with TRBJ2-3, with D maybe TRBD1 (5 bases). CDR1 and CDR2 from the germline V gene are MRHNA and SNTAGT. CDR3 size: 13 residues. V lost 5 bases to trimming and J lost 0 bases, with 6 bases between them. The CDR3 loop is CASSKGSTDTQYF. CDR3 in DNA: TGTGCCAGCAGTAAGGGGAGCACAGATACGCAGTATTTT.

The chain combines TRBV30 with TRBJ1-6; 7 bases match TRBD1. The germline CDR1 and CDR2 sequences are GTSNPN and SVGIG (reference sequence). The CDR3 is 15 amino acids. V was clipped by 8 bases and J by 7 bases; unmatched bases: 14. CDR3 protein: CAQPQGSSKNSPLHF. CDR3 coding DNA: TGTGCCCAACCACAGGGGTCTTCTAAGAATTCACCCCTCCACTTT.

This chain links TRBV7-9 with TRBJ1-3; D is ambiguous. V lost 6 bases and J lost 0, with 15 bases in between. The CDR3 is 16 amino acids. CDR1 and CDR2 from the germline V gene are SEHNR and FQNEAQ (reference sequence). In DNA form, the CDR3 reads TGTGCCAGCAGTATCGGTATGAGGGACTCTGGAAACACCATATATTTT. Protein product: CASSIGMRDSGNTIYF.

Concerning this clone itself: Mismatch with germline at one junction end may stem from a read error. The V and J genes are TRBV6-1 and TRBJ2-2; 9 positions match TRBD2. The CDR3 consists of 16 residues. Germline lookup yields CDR1 MNHNS and CDR2 SASEGT. The CDR3: CASREAAGGYFGELFF. CDR3 bases: TGTGCCAGCAGGGAAGCGGCGGGGGGGTATTTCGGGGAGCTGTTTTTT.